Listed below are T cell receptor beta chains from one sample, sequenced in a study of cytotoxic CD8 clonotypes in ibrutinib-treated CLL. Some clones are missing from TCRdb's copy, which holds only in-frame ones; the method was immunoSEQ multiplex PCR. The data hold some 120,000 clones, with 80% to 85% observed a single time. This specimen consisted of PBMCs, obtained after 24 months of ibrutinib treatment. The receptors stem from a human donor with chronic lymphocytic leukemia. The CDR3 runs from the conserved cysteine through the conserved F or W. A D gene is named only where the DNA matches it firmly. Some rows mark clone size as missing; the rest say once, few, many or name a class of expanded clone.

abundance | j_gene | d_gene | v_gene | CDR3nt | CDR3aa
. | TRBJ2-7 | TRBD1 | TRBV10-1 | TGCGCCAGCAGTGGGAGTATGGGACAGGGGGCATACGAGCAGTACTTC | CASSGSMGQGAYEQYF
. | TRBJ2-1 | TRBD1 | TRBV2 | TGTGCCAGCACCCGGGACAGGGGGCTGAATGAGCAGTTCTTC | CASTRDRGLNEQFF
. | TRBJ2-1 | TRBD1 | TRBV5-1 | TGCGCCAGCAGCTGGACCCCAGGGGGCGACAATGAGCAGTTCTTC | CASSWTPGGDNEQFF
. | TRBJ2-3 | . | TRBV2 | TGTGCCAGCAGTGAAGCGCTTCGGGGGACTACGCAGTATTTT | CASSEALRGTTQYF
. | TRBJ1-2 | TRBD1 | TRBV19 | TGTGCCAGCCGAGACAGGGTCGATGGCTACACCTTC | CASRDRVDGYTF
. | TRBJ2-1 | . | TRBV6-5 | TGTGCCAGCAGTCAATCTTACGGTGAGCAGTTCTTC | CASSQSYGEQFF
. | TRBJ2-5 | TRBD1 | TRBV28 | TGTGCCACCACAGGGGTTCGAGAGACCCAGTACTTC | CATTGVRETQYF
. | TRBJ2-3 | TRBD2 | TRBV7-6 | TGTGCCAGCAGCTTGGGGCGGGGGAGAGCTAGCACAGATACGCAGTATTTT | CASSLGRGRASTDTQYF
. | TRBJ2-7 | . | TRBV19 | TGTGCCAGTAGGGGCTGGGACTACGAGCAGTACTTC | CASRGWDYEQYF
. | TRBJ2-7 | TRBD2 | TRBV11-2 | TGTGCCAGCAGCTTAGTACGGGGGGTTCCCTACGAGCAGTACTTC | CASSLVRGVPYEQYF
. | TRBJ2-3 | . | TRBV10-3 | TGTGCCATCAGTGAAGGTCCGGGGGCGAGCACAGATACGCAGTATTTT | CAISEGPGASTDTQYF
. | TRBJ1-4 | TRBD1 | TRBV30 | TGTGCCTGGAGTGTAAGGGACAGAGGGGGGCTGTTTTTT | CAWSVRDRGGLFF
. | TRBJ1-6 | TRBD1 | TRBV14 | TGTGCCAGCAGCCGGGGACAGGGCTACTCACCCCTCCACTTT | CASSRGQGYSPLHF
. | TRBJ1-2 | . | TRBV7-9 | TGTGCCAGCAGCTTAGCGGGCAGGAACTATGGCTACACCTTC | CASSLAGRNYGYTF
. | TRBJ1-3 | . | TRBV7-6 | TGTGCCAGCAGCGTCACTCAGGGTGCTGGAAACACCATATATTTT | CASSVTQGAGNTIYF
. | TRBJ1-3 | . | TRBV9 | TGTGCCAGCAGCGTAGACGGTTCCTCTGGAAACACCATATATTTT | CASSVDGSSGNTIYF
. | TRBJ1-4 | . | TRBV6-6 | TGTGCCAGCAGACTAAACCGGGGACGGACTAATGAAAAACTGTTTTTT | CASRLNRGRTNEKLFF
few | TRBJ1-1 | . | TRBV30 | TGTGCCTGGAGTGTTCTTACCGTAGGGAACACTGAAGCTTTCTTT | CAWSVLTVGNTEAFF
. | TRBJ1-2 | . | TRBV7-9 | TGTGCCAGCAGTTATGACCACTATGGCTACACCTTC | CASSYDHYGYTF
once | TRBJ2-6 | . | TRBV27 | TGTGCCAGCAGACGGACAGCTGGGGCCAACGTCCTGACTTTC | CASRRTAGANVLTF
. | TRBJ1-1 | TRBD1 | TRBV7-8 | TGTGCCAGCAGCCCGCGACAGGGGAACACTGAAGCTTTCTTT | CASSPRQGNTEAFF
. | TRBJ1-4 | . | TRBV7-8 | TGTGCCAGCAGCTTAGTCGGCGAAGCAACTAATGAAAAACTGTTTTTT | CASSLVGEATNEKLFF
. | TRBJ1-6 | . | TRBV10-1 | TGCGCCAGAAGAGGGGGTGACAATAATTCACCCCTCCACTTT | CARRGGDNNSPLHF
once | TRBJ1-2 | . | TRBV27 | TGTGCCAGCAGTTTTCGGCAGTCCTACTATGGCTACACCTTC | CASSFRQSYYGYTF
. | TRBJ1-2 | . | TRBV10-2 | TGCGCCAGCAGGGGTTACTATGGCTACACCTTC | CASRGYYGYTF
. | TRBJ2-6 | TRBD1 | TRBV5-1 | TGCGCCAGCAGCTTGGAGGGGGCCGGGGCCAACGTCCTGACTTTC | CASSLEGAGANVLTF
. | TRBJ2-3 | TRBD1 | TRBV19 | TGTGCCAGCCGGACAGGGACTAGCACAGATACGCAGTATTTT | CASRTGTSTDTQYF
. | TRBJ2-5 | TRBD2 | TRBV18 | TGTGCCAGCTCACCGCCTAGCGGCCAAGAGACCCAGTACTTC | CASSPPSGQETQYF